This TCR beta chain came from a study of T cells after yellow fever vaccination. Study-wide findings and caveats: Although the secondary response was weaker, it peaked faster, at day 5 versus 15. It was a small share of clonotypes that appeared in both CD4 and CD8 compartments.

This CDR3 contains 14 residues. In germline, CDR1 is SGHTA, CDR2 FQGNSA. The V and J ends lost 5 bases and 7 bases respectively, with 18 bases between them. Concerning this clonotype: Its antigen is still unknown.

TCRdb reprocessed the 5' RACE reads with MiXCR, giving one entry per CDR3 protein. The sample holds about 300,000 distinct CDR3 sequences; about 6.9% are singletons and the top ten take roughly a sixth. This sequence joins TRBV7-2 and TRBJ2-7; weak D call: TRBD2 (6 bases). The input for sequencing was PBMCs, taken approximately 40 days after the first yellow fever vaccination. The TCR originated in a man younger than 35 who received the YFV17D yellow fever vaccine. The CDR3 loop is CASSRLAGSGEQYF. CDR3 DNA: TGTGCCAGCAGCCGGCTGGCGGGGTCAGGGGAGCAGTACTTC. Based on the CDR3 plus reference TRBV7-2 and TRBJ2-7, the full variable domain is GAGVSQSPSNKVTEKGKDVELRCDPISGHTALYWYRQSLGQGLEFLIYFQGNSAPDKSGLPSDRFSAERTGGSVSTLTIQRTQQEDSAVYLCASSRLAGSGEQYFGPGTRLTVT.